These T cell receptor beta chains were read from a single sample in a study of cytotoxic CD8 clonotypes in ibrutinib-treated CLL. Clones were sequenced by immunoSEQ multiplex PCR, and TCRdb holds only the in-frame ones, with some missing. There are over 70,000 clones in the sample; roughly 77% occur only once, and 4.8% lies in the top ten. The input for sequencing was PBMCs, taken after 12 months of ibrutinib treatment. The receptors originated from a human donor with chronic lymphocytic leukemia. Each CDR3 is given with its conserved first and last residue. The D gene is left open where the match is weak. Rows give clone size only sometimes, using once, few, many, or a class for an expanded clone.

v_gene	j_gene	d_gene	abundance	CDR3aa	CDR3nt
TRBV2	TRBJ2-1	-	-	CASTGFDEQFF	TGTGCCAGCACGGGATTCGATGAGCAGTTCTTC
TRBV5-4	TRBJ2-2	TRBD1	-	CASSTTGAGGELFF	TGTGCCAGCAGCACCACAGGGGCCGGCGGGGAGCTGTTTTTT
TRBV30	TRBJ2-1	-	-	CAWRGGGHNEQFF	TGTGCCTGGAGGGGGGGCGGGCACAATGAGCAGTTCTTC
TRBV21-1	TRBJ2-7	-	-	CASSTPGTHYEEQYF	TGTGCCAGCAGCACTCCCGGGACTCACTACGAGGAGCAGTACTTC
TRBV28	TRBJ1-5	TRBD1	-	CASSPPGQGLPQHF	TGTGCCAGCAGTCCACCGGGACAGGGGCTCCCCCAGCATTTT
TRBV5-1	TRBJ1-4	-	-	CASSLEGGRREKLFF	TGCGCCAGCAGCTTGGAAGGGGGGCGAAGAGAAAAACTGTTTTTT
TRBV5-1	TRBJ2-7	-	-	CASSSDLWKSYEQYF	TGCGCCAGCAGCTCGGATCTTTGGAAGAGCTACGAGCAGTACTTC
TRBV5-6	TRBJ1-2	-	-	CASSLTGSNYGYTF	TGTGCCAGCAGCTTGACGGGAAGTAACTATGGCTACACCTTC
TRBV2	TRBJ2-7	TRBD1	few	CASSGDSYEQYF	TGTGCCAGCAGTGGGGACAGCTACGAGCAGTACTTC
TRBV7-3	TRBJ1-1	TRBD1	once	CASSPPGQTEAFF	TGTGCCAGCAGCCCCCCGGGACAGACTGAAGCTTTCTTT
TRBV7-3	TRBJ2-6	-	-	CASSNTGSGANVLTF	TGTGCCAGCAGCAATACAGGGTCAGGGGCCAACGTCCTGACTTTC
TRBV11-1	TRBJ2-5	TRBD1	-	CASTKDREETQYF	TGTGCCAGCACCAAGGACAGGGAGGAGACCCAGTACTTC
TRBV4-3	TRBJ2-7	-	-	CASSQDRQAYEQYF	TGCGCCAGCAGCCAAGATCGGCAGGCCTACGAGCAGTACTTC
TRBV7-2	TRBJ1-6	-	few	CASSLGGAGSYNSPLHF	TGTGCCAGCAGCTTAGGCGGGGCGGGCTCCTATAATTCACCCCTCCACTTT
TRBV4-3	TRBJ2-1	TRBD2	-	CASSQLSGSSYNEQFF	TGCGCCAGCAGCCAACTGAGCGGGAGCTCCTACAATGAGCAGTTCTTC
TRBV7-3	TRBJ2-2	TRBD2	-	CASSRTSSATGELFF	TGTGCCAGCAGCCGGACTAGTTCGGCCACCGGGGAGCTGTTTTTT
TRBV7-2	TRBJ2-7	-	-	CASSFDRSSYEQYF	TGTGCCAGCAGCTTCGACAGGAGCTCCTACGAGCAGTACTTC
TRBV5-4	TRBJ2-3	TRBD2	-	CASSWTRTSGGAGGTDTQYF	TGTGCCAGCAGCTGGACAAGGACTAGCGGGGGGGCTGGGGGCACAGATACGCAGTATTTT
TRBV5-5	TRBJ2-7	TRBD1	-	CASSTPTGSAEQYF	TGTGCCAGCAGCACCCCGACAGGGTCCGCCGAGCAGTACTTC
TRBV5-1	TRBJ2-1	-	-	CASSRGGNEQFF	TGCGCCAGCAGCAGGGGTGGCAATGAGCAGTTCTTC
TRBV2	TRBJ1-5	-	-	CASDPGVTGNQPQHF	TGTGCCAGCGACCCCGGGGTTACGGGCAATCAGCCCCAGCATTTT
TRBV6-7	TRBJ2-3	TRBD1	-	CASSYWTGSQQDTQYF	TGTGCCAGCAGTTACTGGACAGGGAGCCAACAAGATACGCAGTATTTT
TRBV11-2	TRBJ2-2	-	-	CASSLLGDGTGELFF	TGTGCCAGCAGCTTACTCGGTGACGGCACCGGGGAGCTGTTTTTT
TRBV28	TRBJ2-7	TRBD2	-	CASSSGGSLDEQYF	TGTGCCAGCAGTTCGGGCGGGAGTCTGGACGAGCAGTACTTC
TRBV2	TRBJ2-3	-	few	CASTGTQTSTDTQYF	TGTGCCAGCACGGGCACCCAAACCTCCACAGATACGCAGTATTTT
TRBV5-1	TRBJ2-3	TRBD2	-	CASSLGETSGKCGVGSTDTQYF	TGCGCCAGCAGCTTGGGTGAGACTAGCGGGAAATGCGGCGTAGGCAGCACAGATACGCAGTATTTT
TRBV7-3	TRBJ2-3	-	-	CASSLTAATDTQYF	TGTGCCAGCAGCTTAACTGCAGCCACAGATACGCAGTATTTT
TRBV27	TRBJ2-7	-	-	CASSPDWGAGAYEQYF	TGTGCCAGCAGTCCGGATTGGGGCGCCGGGGCCTACGAGCAGTACTTC
TRBV4-2	TRBJ2-1	-	few	CASSQDITGDDEQFF	TGTGCCAGCAGCCAAGATATAACAGGAGACGATGAGCAGTTCTTC
TRBV5-4	TRBJ1-2	TRBD1	few	CASSWDRGFYGYTF	TGTGCCAGCAGCTGGGACAGGGGTTTCTATGGCTACACCTTC
TRBV20-1	TRBJ1-1	-	once	CSARGDTEAFF	TGCAGTGCTAGGGGGGACACTGAAGCTTTCTTT
TRBV30	TRBJ1-6	-	many	CAWSRSSYNSPLHF	TGTGCCTGGAGTCGGAGCTCCTATAATTCACCCCTCCACTTT
TRBV5-1	TRBJ2-7	-	-	CASSPTTGPYEQYF	TGCGCCAGCAGCCCGACTACAGGGCCCTACGAGCAGTACTTC
TRBV5-1	TRBJ2-5	TRBD1	once	CASSPGTGGYQETQYF	TGCGCCAGCAGCCCGGGGACAGGGGGTTACCAAGAGACCCAGTACTTC
TRBV4-3	TRBJ2-2	-	-	CASSWRWQGGGGELFF	TGCGCCAGCAGCTGGAGGTGGCAGGGGGGTGGCGGGGAGCTGTTTTTT
TRBV28	TRBJ2-7	TRBD2	-	CASGALAGATYEQYF	TGTGCCAGCGGGGCCCTAGCGGGCGCTACCTACGAGCAGTACTTC
TRBV12-5	TRBJ2-2	-	-	CASGTIGAGELFF	TGTGCTAGTGGTACAATAGGGGCCGGGGAGCTGTTTTTT
TRBV7-9	TRBJ2-7	-	once	CASSFSYEQYF	TGTGCCAGCAGCTTTAGCTACGAGCAGTACTTC
TRBV7-2	TRBJ2-3	-	-	CASSFWTTDTQYF	TGTGCCAGCAGCTTTTGGACCACAGATACGCAGTATTTT
TRBV30	TRBJ1-6	TRBD1	few	CAWGGQGDSPLHF	TGTGCCTGGGGGGGACAGGGAGATTCACCCCTCCACTTT
TRBV9	TRBJ2-3	TRBD2	-	CASSGSGGPADTQYF	TGTGCCAGCAGCGGTAGCGGGGGGCCCGCGGATACGCAGTATTTT
TRBV25-1	TRBJ2-1	-	once	CASSQIRGGGGNEQFF	TGTGCCAGCAGTCAAATTAGGGGGGGAGGGGGCAATGAGCAGTTCTTC
TRBV2	TRBJ2-3	TRBD2	once	CASSDPGGADTQYF	TGTGCCAGCAGTGACCCGGGAGGTGCAGATACGCAGTATTTT
TRBV11-3	TRBJ2-1	-	-	CASSLWSRNEQFF	TGTGCCAGCAGCTTATGGAGTCGGAATGAGCAGTTCTTC
TRBV18	TRBJ1-1	TRBD1	-	CASSPDRAGTEAFF	TGTGCCAGCTCACCGGACAGGGCGGGGACTGAAGCTTTCTTT
TRBV11-2	TRBJ2-1	-	-	CASSLVLGAHGDNEQFF	TGTGCCAGCAGCTTAGTCCTGGGGGCCCATGGGGACAATGAGCAGTTCTTC
TRBV4-3	TRBJ1-2	TRBD1	-	CASSQGTGGGYGYTF	TGCGCCAGCAGCCAAGGGACAGGGGGCGGGTATGGCTACACCTTC
TRBV20-1	TRBJ2-3	-	few	CSAPFGNTQYF	TGCAGTGCCCCCTTTGGGAATACGCAGTATTTT